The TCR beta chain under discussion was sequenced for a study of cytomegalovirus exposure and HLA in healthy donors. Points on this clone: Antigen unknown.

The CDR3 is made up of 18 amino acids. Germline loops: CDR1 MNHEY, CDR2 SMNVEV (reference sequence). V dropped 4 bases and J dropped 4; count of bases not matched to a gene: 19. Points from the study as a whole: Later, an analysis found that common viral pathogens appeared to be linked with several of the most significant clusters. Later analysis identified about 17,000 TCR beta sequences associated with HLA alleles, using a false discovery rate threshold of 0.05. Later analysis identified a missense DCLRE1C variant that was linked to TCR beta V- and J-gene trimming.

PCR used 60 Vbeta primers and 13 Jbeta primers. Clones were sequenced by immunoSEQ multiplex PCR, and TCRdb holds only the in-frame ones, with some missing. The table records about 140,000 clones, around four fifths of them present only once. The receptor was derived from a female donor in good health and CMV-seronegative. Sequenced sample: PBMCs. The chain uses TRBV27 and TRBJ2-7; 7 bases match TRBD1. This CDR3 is CASSYGGRGRGKVYEQYF. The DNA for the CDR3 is TGTGCCAGCAGTTATGGCGGCAGGGGGAGAGGAAAGGTTTACGAGCAGTACTTC.